This T cell receptor (beta chain) is drawn from a study of human T cells and chemical hapten exposure. On the study more broadly: Patch testing was performed with 0.01% DPC on the upper back, with reading at 6 days.

The time point denotes: patch test 1, 2 weeks after DPC sensitization. As for treatment: therapeutic diphenylcyclopropenone sensitization with weekly scalp DPC. In its sample, this clonotype was seen many times. Its target is not known. TCRdb re-called the RACE reads with MiXCR, one entry per CDR3 protein. Counted here are around 75,000 distinct CDR3 sequences, 10% to 15% occurring once; the ten biggest clones make up 3.5%. General study results and limits: Patch test score was positively correlated with the counts of TCRs that had expanded at PT1. Donors had alopecia, so their immune response may differ from healthy people's.

V was cut by 5 bases and J by 2 bases, with 17 bases left in between. The CDR3 loop spans 16 amino acids. Germline lookup yields CDR1 SGHTA and CDR2 FQGNSA. The sample in question was whole blood, obtained in connection with sensitization to the hapten diphenylcyclopropenone (DPC). The chain combines TRBV7-2 with TRBJ2-3; tentative D call: TRBD2 (6 bases). The clonotype was recovered from an older woman with alopecia areata. Some clones in this sample may be carry-over from other donors' samples. The CDR3 coding sequence is TGTGCCAGCAGCCCCCCAGGGCGGGGTCACACAGATACGCAGTATTTT. It yields the protein CASSPPGRGHTDTQYF.